This T cell receptor (beta chain) derives from a study of OX40 agonist ivuxolimab in advanced cancers. Across the whole study: The diagnoses of dose-escalation patients were hepatocellular carcinoma, melanoma, renal cell or head and neck cancer. General observations from the study: Among the nonresponders, some also had low normalized T-cell clonal expansion.

Only in-frame clones appear in the TCRdb table, and some are missing; sequencing was by immunoSEQ multiplex PCR. The sample carries approximately 48,000 clones, around 87% recorded once. Worth noting for this clone: Its cognate antigen is unknown.

Patients were excluded for autoimmune disease history or systemic immunosuppression. The CDR3 has 14 residues. Unmatched junction bases numbered 3, after V lost 3 bases and J lost 5 bases. Germline V gene lookup returns CDR1 MDHEN and CDR2 SYDVKM. The specimen comprised CD4+ or CD8+ T cells sorted from blood, sampled in a trial of the OX40 agonist ivuxolimab. The rearrangement uses TRBV28 and TRBJ1-5; 8 bases match TRBD1. This clonotype was obtained from an adult with an advanced solid tumor such as melanoma, head and neck, liver or kidney cancer. The CDR3 sequence: CASSFGRGHQPQHF. CDR3 DNA sequence: TGTGCCAGCAGTTTCGGCAGGGGGCATCAGCCCCAGCATTTT.